These T cell receptor beta chains were read from a single sample in a study of CD8+ T cells in alopecia areata. Measured with immunoSEQ multiplex PCR; TCRdb has only the in-frame clones, and not every one. The sample yields around 290,000 clones, roughly 60% seen once. Sequencing used CD4+ T cells sorted from blood, obtained at week 24, from a patient treated with tofacitinib. The receptors were gathered from a human donor with alopecia areata. Each CDR3 is given without its conserved first and last residue. A D gene is named only where the DNA matches it firmly.

V: TRBV18; D: NA; J: TRBJ1-1; CDR3: ASSPQGSNTEAF
V: TRBV9; D: TRBD2; J: TRBJ2-1; CDR3: ASSVMSSGSAEQF
V: TRBV6-5; D: TRBD2; J: TRBJ2-7; CDR3: ASSYSGTIAGEQY
V: TRBV19; D: NA; J: TRBJ1-1; CDR3: ASSDPGQFSMNTEAF
V: TRBV4-1; D: NA; J: TRBJ2-6; CDR3: ASSQARGAGANVLT
V: TRBV30; D: TRBD2; J: TRBJ2-6; CDR3: AWSLPGLSSGANVLT
V: TRBV25-1; D: NA; J: TRBJ2-7; CDR3: ASNGNGAYEQY
V: TRBV7-9; D: NA; J: TRBJ1-2; CDR3: ASSKTRDGYT
V: TRBV2; D: NA; J: TRBJ2-7; CDR3: ASSVGYEQY
V: TRBV7-2; D: NA; J: TRBJ1-1; CDR3: ASSLGGMNTEAF
V: TRBV7-8; D: TRBD1; J: TRBJ2-7; CDR3: ASSLSLGQENEQY
V: TRBV11-1; D: NA; J: TRBJ2-1; CDR3: ASSQGSNEQF
V: TRBV29-1; D: TRBD1; J: TRBJ1-6; CDR3: SVSGTGKSPLH
V: TRBV5-4; D: TRBD1; J: TRBJ2-2; CDR3: ASSLDRAGELF
V: TRBV30; D: NA; J: TRBJ1-1; CDR3: AWSAHVNTEAF
V: TRBV29-1; D: NA; J: TRBJ2-6; CDR3: SVDPNSGANVLT
V: TRBV13; D: TRBD2; J: TRBJ2-7; CDR3: ASSPPGLADFSYEQY
V: TRBV7-2; D: NA; J: TRBJ2-3; CDR3: ASSLARDTDTQY
V: TRBV30; D: NA; J: TRBJ1-3; CDR3: AWSVSRYGNTIY
V: TRBV7-9; D: NA; J: TRBJ2-4; CDR3: ASSLVTDIQY
V: TRBV15; D: NA; J: TRBJ2-1; CDR3: ATSRGTEVNEQF
V: TRBV27; D: TRBD1; J: TRBJ1-4; CDR3: ASSIQGDGEKLF
V: TRBV29-1; D: TRBD2; J: TRBJ2-3; CDR3: SGGVDTQY
V: TRBV29-1; D: NA; J: TRBJ1-2; CDR3: SVERGDYGYT
V: TRBV11-2; D: NA; J: TRBJ2-5; CDR3: ASSAGTAVGETQY
V: TRBV2; D: TRBD1; J: TRBJ1-2; CDR3: ASSAGTGSNYGYT
V: TRBV29-1; D: NA; J: TRBJ1-1; CDR3: SVNKGMNTEAF
V: TRBV30; D: TRBD1; J: TRBJ1-2; CDR3: AWSVLSRTGNYGYT
V: TRBV9; D: NA; J: TRBJ2-1; CDR3: ASSGPGKAYNEQF
V: TRBV9; D: NA; J: TRBJ2-2; CDR3: ASSIAGINTGELF
V: TRBV25-1; D: NA; J: TRBJ2-3; CDR3: ASSEWVSTDTQY
V: TRBV30; D: TRBD1; J: TRBJ1-4; CDR3: AWSALTGWNEKLF
V: TRBV7-9; D: TRBD1; J: TRBJ1-6; CDR3: ASSLARRGTSPLH
V: TRBV7-7; D: NA; J: TRBJ2-2; CDR3: ASSLEQNTGELF
V: TRBV30; D: NA; J: TRBJ2-3; CDR3: AWSVNGGRADTQY
V: TRBV7-2; D: NA; J: TRBJ1-2; CDR3: ASKGQPYGYT
V: TRBV9; D: TRBD2; J: TRBJ2-1; CDR3: ASSVGTRGYNEQF
V: TRBV27; D: NA; J: TRBJ2-6; CDR3: ASRNSGANVLT
V: TRBV4-1; D: NA; J: TRBJ1-2; CDR3: ASSQAFGEHYGYT
V: TRBV2; D: NA; J: TRBJ1-1; CDR3: ASSGWVARSEAF
V: TRBV25-1; D: TRBD1; J: TRBJ1-4; CDR3: ASSGAGGNEKLF
V: TRBV25-1; D: NA; J: TRBJ1-5; CDR3: ASTTGDQPQH
V: TRBV29-1; D: NA; J: TRBJ2-1; CDR3: SVEGSTRAGNEQF
V: TRBV25-1; D: TRBD1; J: TRBJ2-7; CDR3: ASSEHPGTGTPYEQY
V: TRBV19; D: NA; J: TRBJ1-5; CDR3: TPHQPQH
V: TRBV30; D: NA; J: TRBJ2-3; CDR3: AWRASAGGTQY
V: TRBV29-1; D: NA; J: TRBJ2-1; CDR3: SVEDHEYNEQF
V: TRBV29-1; D: NA; J: TRBJ1-1; CDR3: SVAQRNTEAF
V: TRBV29-1; D: NA; J: TRBJ2-3; CDR3: SVVSTDTQY
V: TRBV29-1; D: NA; J: TRBJ2-1; CDR3: SARGVAGGDEQF
V: TRBV4-1; D: NA; J: TRBJ1-1; CDR3: ASSQVDRTNTEAF
V: TRBV6-5; D: TRBD2; J: TRBJ2-3; CDR3: ASSTGLAAQY
V: TRBV30; D: NA; J: TRBJ2-1; CDR3: AWRDQGPGV
V: TRBV29-1; D: NA; J: TRBJ2-3; CDR3: SVLTRGSLDTQY
V: TRBV29-1; D: NA; J: TRBJ1-1; CDR3: SVETRLTTEAF
V: TRBV9; D: NA; J: TRBJ1-2; CDR3: ASSVDPTDGNGYT
V: TRBV2; D: NA; J: TRBJ1-5; CDR3: ASSGQLNQPQH
V: TRBV4-1; D: NA; J: TRBJ1-1; CDR3: ASSQGTANTEAF